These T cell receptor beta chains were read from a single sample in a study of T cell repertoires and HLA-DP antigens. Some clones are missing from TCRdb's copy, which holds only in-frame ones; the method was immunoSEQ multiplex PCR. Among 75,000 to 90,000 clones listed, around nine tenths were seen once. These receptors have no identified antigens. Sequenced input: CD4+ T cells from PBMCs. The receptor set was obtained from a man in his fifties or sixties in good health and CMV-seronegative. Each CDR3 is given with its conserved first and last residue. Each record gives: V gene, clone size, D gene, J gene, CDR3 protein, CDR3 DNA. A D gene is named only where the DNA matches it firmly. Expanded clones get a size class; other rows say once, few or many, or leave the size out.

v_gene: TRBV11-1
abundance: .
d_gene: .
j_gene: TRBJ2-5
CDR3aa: CASSLRGIETQYF
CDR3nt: TGTGCCAGCAGCTTAAGAGGGATTGAGACCCAGTACTTC

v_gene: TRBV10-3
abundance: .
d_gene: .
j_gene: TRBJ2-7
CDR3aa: CAISDQGRGPAYEQYF
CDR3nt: TGTGCCATCAGTGACCAGGGGCGGGGGCCCGCCTACGAGCAGTACTTC

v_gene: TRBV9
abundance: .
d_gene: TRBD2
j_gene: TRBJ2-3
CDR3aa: CASSVGGTSPPDTQYF
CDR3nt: TGTGCCAGCAGCGTAGGTGGGACTAGTCCCCCAGATACGCAGTATTTT

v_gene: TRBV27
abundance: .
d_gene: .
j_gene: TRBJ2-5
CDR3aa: CASTRGETQYF
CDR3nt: TGTGCCAGCACCAGAGGGGAGACCCAGTACTTC

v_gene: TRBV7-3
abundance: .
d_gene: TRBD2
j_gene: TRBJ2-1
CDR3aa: CASSFAGTSGLNEQFF
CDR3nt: TGTGCCAGCAGCTTCGCCGGGACTAGCGGCCTCAATGAGCAGTTCTTC

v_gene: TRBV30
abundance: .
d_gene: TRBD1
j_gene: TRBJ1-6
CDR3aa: CAWSLAGGSSYNSPLHF
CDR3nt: TGTGCCTGGAGTCTCGCAGGGGGAAGCTCCTATAATTCACCCCTCCACTTT

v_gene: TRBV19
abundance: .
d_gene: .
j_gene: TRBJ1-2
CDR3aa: CASSPLGTNYGYTF
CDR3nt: TGTGCCAGTAGTCCCCTCGGTACCAACTATGGCTACACCTTC

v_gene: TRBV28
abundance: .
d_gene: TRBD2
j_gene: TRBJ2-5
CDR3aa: CASSSRLAGYQETQYF
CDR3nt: TGTGCCAGCAGCAGCCGACTAGCGGGGTACCAAGAGACCCAGTACTTC

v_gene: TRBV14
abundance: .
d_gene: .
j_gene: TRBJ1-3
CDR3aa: CASSQEGWLPGNTIYF
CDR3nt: TGTGCCAGCAGCCAAGAGGGCTGGCTCCCTGGAAACACCATATATTTT

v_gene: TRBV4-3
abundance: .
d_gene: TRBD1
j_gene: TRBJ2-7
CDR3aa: CASSRDPGQGAYEQYF
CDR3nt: TGCGCCAGCAGCCGCGACCCGGGACAGGGGGCCTACGAGCAGTACTTC

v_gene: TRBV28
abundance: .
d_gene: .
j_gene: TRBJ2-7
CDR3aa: CASSLLAGQTIYEQYF
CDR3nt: TGTGCCAGCAGTTTACTGGCTGGACAGACCATCTACGAGCAGTACTTC

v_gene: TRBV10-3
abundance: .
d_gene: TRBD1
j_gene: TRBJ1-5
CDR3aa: CAISEGDRGPLQPQHF
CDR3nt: TGTGCCATCAGTGAGGGGGACAGGGGGCCTCTTCAGCCCCAGCATTTT

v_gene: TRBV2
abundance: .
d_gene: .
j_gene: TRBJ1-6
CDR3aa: CASRPKFYSPLHF
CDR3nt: TGTGCCAGCAGACCGAAATTTTATTCACCCCTCCACTTT

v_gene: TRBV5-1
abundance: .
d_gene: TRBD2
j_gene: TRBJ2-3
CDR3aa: CASRRAGGSGTNTQYF
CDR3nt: TGCGCCAGCCGGAGGGCGGGAGGATCAGGTACTAATACGCAGTATTTT

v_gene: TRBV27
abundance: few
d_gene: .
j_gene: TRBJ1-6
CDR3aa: CASSLMTDNSPLHF
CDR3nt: TGTGCCAGCAGTTTAATGACGGACAATTCACCCCTCCACTTT

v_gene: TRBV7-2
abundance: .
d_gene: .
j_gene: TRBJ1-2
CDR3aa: CASSPGNNYGYTF
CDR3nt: TGTGCCAGCAGCCCCGGGAATAACTATGGCTACACCTTC

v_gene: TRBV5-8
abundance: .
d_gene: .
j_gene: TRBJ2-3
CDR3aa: CASSLQDTDTQYF
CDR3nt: TGTGCCAGCAGCTTACAGGACACAGATACGCAGTATTTT

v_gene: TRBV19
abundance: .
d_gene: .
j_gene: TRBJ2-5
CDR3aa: CASSAFLSERETQYF
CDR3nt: TGTGCCAGTAGTGCCTTCCTTAGCGAGAGGGAGACCCAGTACTTC

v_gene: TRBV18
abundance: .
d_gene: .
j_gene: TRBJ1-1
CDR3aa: CASSPSEKGQNTEAFF
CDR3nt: TGTGCCAGCTCACCATCTGAAAAAGGGCAGAACACTGAAGCTTTCTTT

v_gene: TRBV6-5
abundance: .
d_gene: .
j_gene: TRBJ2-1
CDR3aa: CASYGRARNEQFF
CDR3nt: TGTGCCAGCTACGGTCGGGCTCGCAATGAGCAGTTCTTC

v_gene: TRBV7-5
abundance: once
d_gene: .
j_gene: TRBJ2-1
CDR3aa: CARSLASRIVNEQFF
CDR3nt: TGTGCCAGAAGCTTAGCGTCCAGGATTGTAAATGAGCAGTTCTTC

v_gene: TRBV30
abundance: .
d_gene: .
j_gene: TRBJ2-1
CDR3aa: CAWSSGVSNEQFF
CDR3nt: TGTGCCTGGAGTTCGGGCGTCAGTAATGAGCAGTTCTTC

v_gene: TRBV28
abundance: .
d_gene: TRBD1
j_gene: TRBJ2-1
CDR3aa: CASSLLGTGSNEQFF
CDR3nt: TGTGCCAGCAGTTTATTGGGGACAGGGTCCAATGAGCAGTTCTTC

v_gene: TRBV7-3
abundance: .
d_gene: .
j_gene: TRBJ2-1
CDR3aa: CASSNQGGEQFF
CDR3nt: TGTGCCAGCAGCAACCAGGGCGGTGAGCAGTTCTTC

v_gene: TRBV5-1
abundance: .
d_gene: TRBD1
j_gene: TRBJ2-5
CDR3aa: CASSTGTAETQYF
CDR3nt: TGCGCCAGCAGCACCGGGACAGCGGAGACCCAGTACTTC

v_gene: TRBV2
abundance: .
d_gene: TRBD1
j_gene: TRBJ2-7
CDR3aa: CASNKRQGSGDEQYF
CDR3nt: TGTGCCAGCAACAAAAGACAGGGGTCCGGTGACGAGCAGTACTTC

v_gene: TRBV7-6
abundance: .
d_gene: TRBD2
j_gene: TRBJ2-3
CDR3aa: CASSLGASGSTDTQYF
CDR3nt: TGTGCCAGCAGCTTAGGAGCTAGCGGGAGCACAGATACGCAGTATTTT

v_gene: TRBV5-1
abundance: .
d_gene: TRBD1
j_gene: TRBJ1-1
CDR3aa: CASSFWAGGTEAFF
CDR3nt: TGCGCCAGCAGCTTTTGGGCAGGGGGTACTGAAGCTTTCTTT

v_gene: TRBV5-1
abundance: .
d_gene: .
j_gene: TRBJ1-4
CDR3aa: CASKRSPATNEKLFF
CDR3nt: TGCGCCAGCAAACGGTCCCCTGCAACTAATGAAAAACTGTTTTTT

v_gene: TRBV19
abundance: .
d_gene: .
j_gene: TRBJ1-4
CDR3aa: CASSPIWDAQHPKLFF
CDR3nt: TGTGCCAGTAGTCCGATATGGGACGCACAACACCCAAAACTGTTTTTT

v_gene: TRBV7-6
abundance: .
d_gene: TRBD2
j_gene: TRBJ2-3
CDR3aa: CASSPGTSGGDTQYF
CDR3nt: TGTGCCAGCAGCCCTGGGACTAGCGGGGGAGATACGCAGTATTTT

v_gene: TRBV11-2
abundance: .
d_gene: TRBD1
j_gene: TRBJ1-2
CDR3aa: CASSPTGEGAKDYGYTF
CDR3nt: TGTGCCAGCAGCCCAACCGGAGAGGGGGCAAAGGACTATGGCTACACCTTC

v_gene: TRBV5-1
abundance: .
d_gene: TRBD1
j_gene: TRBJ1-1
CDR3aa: CASSLAAGQGRVNTEAFF
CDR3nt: TGCGCCAGCAGCTTGGCCGCCGGACAGGGGAGGGTAAACACTGAAGCTTTCTTT

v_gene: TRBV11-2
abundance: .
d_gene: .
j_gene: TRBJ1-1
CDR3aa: CASSLGRPNTEAFF
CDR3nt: TGTGCCAGCAGCTTGGGTAGGCCGAACACTGAAGCTTTCTTT

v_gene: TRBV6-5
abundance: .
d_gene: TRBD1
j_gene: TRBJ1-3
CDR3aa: CASRNRGGSGNTIYF
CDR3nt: TGTGCCAGCAGGAACAGGGGGGGCTCTGGAAACACCATATATTTT

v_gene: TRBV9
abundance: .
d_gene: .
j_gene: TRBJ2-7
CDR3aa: CASSQGSRLVYEQYF
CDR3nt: TGTGCCAGCAGCCAGGGGTCCAGACTTGTATACGAGCAGTACTTC

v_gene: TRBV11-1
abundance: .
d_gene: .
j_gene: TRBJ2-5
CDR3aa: CASSSGQLQETQYF
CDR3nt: TGTGCCAGCAGCTCCGGACAGCTACAAGAGACCCAGTACTTC

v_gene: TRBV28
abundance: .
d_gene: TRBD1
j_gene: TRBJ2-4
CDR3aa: CASSFLAGTGVRNIQYF
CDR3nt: TGTGCCAGCAGTTTTCTCGCCGGGACAGGGGTTCGAAACATTCAGTACTTC

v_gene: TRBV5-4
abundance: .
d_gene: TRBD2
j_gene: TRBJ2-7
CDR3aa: CASSGNGAREGESYEQYF
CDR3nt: TGTGCCAGCAGCGGAAACGGGGCGCGGGAGGGCGAATCCTACGAGCAGTACTTC

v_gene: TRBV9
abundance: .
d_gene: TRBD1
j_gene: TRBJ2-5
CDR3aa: CASSGGTEDVKTQYF
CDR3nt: TGTGCCAGCAGCGGAGGGACAGAAGATGTGAAGACCCAGTACTTC

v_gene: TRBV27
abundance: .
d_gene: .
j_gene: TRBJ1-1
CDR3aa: CASSLSGVGTEAFF
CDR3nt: TGTGCCAGCAGTTTATCGGGGGTGGGAACTGAAGCTTTCTTT

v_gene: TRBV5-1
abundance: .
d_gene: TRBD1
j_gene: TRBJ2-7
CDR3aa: CASSVGNEWVPGQGRHEQYF
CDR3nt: TGCGCCAGCAGCGTGGGGAATGAGTGGGTACCCGGACAGGGCCGCCACGAGCAGTACTTC

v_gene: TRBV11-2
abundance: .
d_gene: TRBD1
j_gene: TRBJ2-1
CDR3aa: CASSPTTGTGGNEQFF
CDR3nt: TGTGCCAGCAGCCCCACTACCGGGACAGGGGGCAATGAGCAGTTCTTC

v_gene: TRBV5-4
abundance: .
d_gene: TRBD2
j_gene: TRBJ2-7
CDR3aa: CASSLGVAGWYEQYF
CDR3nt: TGTGCCAGCAGCTTGGGGGTAGCGGGATGGTACGAGCAGTACTTC

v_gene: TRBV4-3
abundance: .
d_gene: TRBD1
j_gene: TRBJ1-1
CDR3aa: CASSQDPGQGAEAFF
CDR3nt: TGCGCCAGCAGCCAAGACCCCGGACAGGGAGCTGAAGCTTTCTTT

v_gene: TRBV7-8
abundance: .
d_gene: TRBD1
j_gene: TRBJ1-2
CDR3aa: CASGRDRGSDGYTF
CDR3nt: TGTGCCAGCGGCCGGGACAGGGGTTCTGATGGCTACACCTTC

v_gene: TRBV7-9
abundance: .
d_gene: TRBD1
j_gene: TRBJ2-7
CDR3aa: CASSLAGTGKDEQYF
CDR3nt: TGTGCCAGCAGCTTAGCGGGGACAGGGAAGGACGAGCAGTACTTC

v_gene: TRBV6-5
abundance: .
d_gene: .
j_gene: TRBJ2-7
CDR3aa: CASSTGVSGAEQYF
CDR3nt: TGTGCCAGCAGTACAGGGGTGAGCGGGGCCGAGCAGTACTTC

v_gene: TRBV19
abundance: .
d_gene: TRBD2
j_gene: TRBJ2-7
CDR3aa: CASSMTLAGTTYEQYF
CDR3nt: TGTGCCAGTAGTATGACCCTAGCGGGAACCACCTACGAGCAGTACTTC

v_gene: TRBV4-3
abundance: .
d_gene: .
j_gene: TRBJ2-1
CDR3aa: CASSQERGNEQFF
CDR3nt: TGCGCCAGCAGCCAAGAAAGAGGCAATGAGCAGTTCTTC

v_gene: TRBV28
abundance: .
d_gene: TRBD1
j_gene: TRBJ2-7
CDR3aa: CASRGTGSSYEQYF
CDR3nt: TGTGCCAGCAGAGGGACAGGGAGCTCCTACGAGCAGTACTTC

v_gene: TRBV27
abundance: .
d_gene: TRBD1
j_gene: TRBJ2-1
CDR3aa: CASRPDRGINEQFF
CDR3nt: TGTGCCAGCAGGCCGGACAGGGGAATAAATGAGCAGTTCTTC

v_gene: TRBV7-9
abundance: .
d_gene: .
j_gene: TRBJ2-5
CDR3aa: CASSPVQGQETQYF
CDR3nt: TGTGCCAGCAGCCCGGTCCAGGGGCAAGAGACCCAGTACTTC

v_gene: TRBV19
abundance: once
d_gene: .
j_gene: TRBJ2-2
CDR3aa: CASTRTSTGELFF
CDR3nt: TGTGCCAGTACTAGAACCAGCACCGGGGAGCTGTTTTTT

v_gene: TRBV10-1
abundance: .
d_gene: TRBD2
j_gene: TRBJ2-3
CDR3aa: CASSDSGRGPDTQYF
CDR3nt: TGCGCCAGCAGCGATAGCGGGAGAGGGCCAGATACGCAGTATTTT

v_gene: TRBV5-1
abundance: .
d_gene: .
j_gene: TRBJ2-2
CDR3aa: CASSPDGRTTGELFF
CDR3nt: TGCGCCAGCAGCCCGGACGGACGTACCACCGGGGAGCTGTTTTTT

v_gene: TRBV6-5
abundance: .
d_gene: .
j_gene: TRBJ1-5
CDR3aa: CASSRGFRNQPQHF
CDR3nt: TGTGCCAGCAGCAGGGGTTTTCGAAATCAGCCCCAGCATTTT

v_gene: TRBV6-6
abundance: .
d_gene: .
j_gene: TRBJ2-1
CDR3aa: CASSYWNGEQFF
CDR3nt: TGTGCCAGCAGTTACTGGAACGGAGAGCAGTTCTTC

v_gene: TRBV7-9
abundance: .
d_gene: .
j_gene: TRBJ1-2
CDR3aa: CASSTNYGYTF
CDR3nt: TGTGCCAGCAGCACCAACTATGGCTACACCTTC